One and the same sample provided the 10 T cell receptor beta chains below, sequenced in a study of T cells after yellow fever vaccination. TCRdb re-called the 5' RACE reads with MiXCR, one entry per CDR3 protein. The data show under 600,000 distinct CDR3 sequences, about 13% seen once. Here the sequenced sample was PBMCs, taken on the day of the yellow fever booster vaccination. Receptor source: a man younger than 40 who received the YFV17D yellow fever vaccine.

For the CDR3, the DNA is TGTGCCAGCGGTACCCTGGCCGGGGAGCTGTTTTTT. Translation: CASGTLAGELFF. V and J are TRBV7-2 and TRBJ2-2; the D is unclear. Germline lookup yields CDR1 SGHTA and CDR2 FQGNSA. V was pared by 8 bases and J by 6 bases, with 10 bases between. CDR3 size: 12 residues.

This clonotype was seen only a few times. V is TRBV6-5 and J is TRBJ2-7; no clear D. The CDR3 spans 12 residues. Between the trimmed V and J ends, which lost 7 bases and 7 bases, there was a span of 14 bases. Germline V gene data show CDR1 as MNHEY and CDR2 as SVGAGI. The CDR3 loop is CASMAPLGEQYF. The CDR3 DNA reads TGTGCCAGCATGGCCCCGCTGGGGGAGCAGTACTTC.

In this sample, this clonotype turned up a few times. The V gene is TRBV4-2, the J gene TRBJ2-1; D call uncertain. Deletions cut 1 base from V and 6 bases from J, with 10 bases between. CDR1 is LGHNA and CDR2 is YNFKEQ in the germline V gene. This CDR3 region has 14 residues. The CDR3 loop is CASSQGNYPNEQFF. CDR3 DNA sequence: TGTGCCAGCAGCCAAGGTAACTACCCCAATGAGCAGTTCTTC.

A few counts support this clonotype. The chain joins TRBV20-1 to TRBJ2-2; perhaps TRBD2 as D (5 bases). This CDR3 is 12 amino acids long. Trimming shortened V by 8 bases and J by 8 bases, and 15 bases separated the two germline ends. Germline-derived CDR1 and CDR2 are DFQATT and SNEGSKA (reference sequence). CDR3 amino acids: CSSPGEAGELFF. The CDR3 DNA is TGCAGTTCCCCCGGGGAAGCGGGGGAGCTGTTTTTT.

The chain recombines TRBV5-1 with TRBJ2-7; weak D call: TRBD1 (6 bases). Trimming left V 1 base short and J 2 bases short, with 13 bases between. The CDR3 is 15 residues long. The germline V gene has CDR1 SGHRS and CDR2 YFSETQ. The CDR3 spells CASSLSSGVTYEQYF. CDR3 bases: TGCGCCAGCAGCTTGAGTTCAGGGGTAACCTACGAGCAGTACTTC.

This clonotype was recorded at least ten times. This chain uses TRBV29-1 with TRBJ2-1, with 8 bases matching TRBD1. This CDR3 is 15 amino acids long. Germline V lookup: CDR1 SQVTM, CDR2 ANQGSEA. The trim removed 3 bases at V and 8 bases at J, leaving 12 bases unmatched. CDR3 coding DNA: TGCAGCGTTGAGGGGTTCGGACAGGGTAGGGATGAGCAGTTCTTC. Translation gives CSVEGFGQGRDEQFF.

This clonotype was counted a few times. The gene calls are TRBV5-1 and TRBJ2-1, with a weak D call TRBD1 (5 bases). V was trimmed by 0 bases and J by 4 bases, leaving 14 bases between them. In germline, CDR1 is SGHRS, CDR2 YFSETQ. This CDR3 spans 16 amino acids. DNA for the CDR3: TGCGCCAGCAGCTTGGTTCCAGGGCCAACTTACAATGAGCAGTTCTTC. Amino acids: CASSLVPGPTYNEQFF.

The rearrangement links TRBV14 to TRBJ2-7; D possibly corresponds to TRBD1 (5 bases). CDR3 size: 15 residues. Germline CDR1 is SGHDN and CDR2 is FVKESK. Trimming left V 6 bases short and J 1 base short, with 16 bases between. The CDR3 region has the DNA TGTGCCAGCAGTGCCCCAGGGTTAGGATCCTACGAGCAGTACTTC. This encodes CASSAPGLGSYEQYF. The variable domain in full, with the rest retrieved from reference TRBV14 and TRBJ2-7, is EAGVTQFPSHSVIEKGQTVTLRCDPISGHDNLYWYRRVMGKEIKFLLHFVKESKQDESGMPNNRFLAERTGGTYSTLKVQPAELEDSGVYFCASSAPGLGSYEQYFGPGTRLTVT.

This rearrangement joins TRBV25-1 to TRBJ1-1; 7 nucleotides match TRBD1. Trimming at V came to 7 bases and at J to 2 bases, leaving 4 bases not matched to a gene. Germline CDR1 and CDR2: MGHDK and SYGVNS. The length of the CDR3 is 13 residues. CDR3 sequence (DNA): TGTGCCAGCAATGAGGGGGCCAACACTGAAGCTTTCTTT. It encodes CASNEGANTEAFF.

This clonotype occurred a few times. The chain carries TRBV20-1 and TRBJ2-5; 11 bases align to TRBD2. Per the germline V gene, CDR1 is DFQATT and CDR2 is SNEGSKA (reference sequence). The CDR3 contains 14 residues. V lost 6 bases, J lost 4 bases, and 7 bases stayed unmatched. CDR3 sequence: CSAGPLAGGETQYF. The CDR3, as DNA: TGCAGTGCGGGGCCGCTAGCGGGAGGAGAGACCCAGTACTTC.